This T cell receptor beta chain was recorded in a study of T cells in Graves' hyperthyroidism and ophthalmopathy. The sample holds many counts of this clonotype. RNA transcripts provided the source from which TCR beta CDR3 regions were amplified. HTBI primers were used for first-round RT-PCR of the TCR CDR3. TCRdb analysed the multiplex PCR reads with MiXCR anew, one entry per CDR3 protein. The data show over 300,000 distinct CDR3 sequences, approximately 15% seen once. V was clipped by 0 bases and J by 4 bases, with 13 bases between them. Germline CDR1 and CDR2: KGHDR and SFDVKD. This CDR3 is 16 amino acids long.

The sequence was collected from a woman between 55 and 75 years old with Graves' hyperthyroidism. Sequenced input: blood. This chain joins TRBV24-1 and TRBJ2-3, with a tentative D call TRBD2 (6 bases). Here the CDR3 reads CATSDLGRERADTQYF. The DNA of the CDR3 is TGTGCCACCAGTGATTTGGGTCGGGAGAGAGCAGATACGCAGTATTTT.